The sequence of this TCR beta chain was determined in a study of control samples from healthy donors and cancer patients. This CDR3 has 13 residues. Between the trimmed V and J ends, which lost 3 bases and 1 base, there was a span of 6 bases. Germline CDR1 and CDR2: WNHNN and SYGVQD (reference sequence). Method: immunoSEQ multiplex PCR; TCRdb's copy keeps in-frame clones and lacks some. Altogether tens of thousands of clones are present, over 75% being singletons, with the ten largest covering 4%. This chain uses TRBV10-1 with TRBJ1-1; unclear D gene. The material sequenced was blood. This sequence originates from a woman aged 50 to 60 in good health. The CDR3 sequence: CASSDHRNTEAFF. The CDR3 nucleotides read TGCGCCAGCAGTGACCACAGGAACACTGAAGCTTTCTTT.